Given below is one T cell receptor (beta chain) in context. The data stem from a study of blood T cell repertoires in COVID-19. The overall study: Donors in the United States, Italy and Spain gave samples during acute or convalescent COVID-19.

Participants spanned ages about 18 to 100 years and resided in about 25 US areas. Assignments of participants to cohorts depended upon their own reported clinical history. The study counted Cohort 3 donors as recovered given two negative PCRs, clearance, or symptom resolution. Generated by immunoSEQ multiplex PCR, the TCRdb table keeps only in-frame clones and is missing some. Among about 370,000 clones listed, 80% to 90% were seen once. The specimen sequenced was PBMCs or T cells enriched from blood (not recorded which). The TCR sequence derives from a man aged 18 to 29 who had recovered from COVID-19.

DNA for the CDR3: TGTGCCAGCAGCTTGGGGACACAGAATTCACCCCTCCACTTT. It specifies CASSLGTQNSPLHF. V is TRBV7-3 and J is TRBJ1-6; perhaps TRBD1 as D (6 bases). Germline V gene data show CDR1 as SGHTA and CDR2 as FQGTGA. The CDR3 contains 14 residues. Trimming left V 3 bases short and J 7 bases short, with 10 bases between.